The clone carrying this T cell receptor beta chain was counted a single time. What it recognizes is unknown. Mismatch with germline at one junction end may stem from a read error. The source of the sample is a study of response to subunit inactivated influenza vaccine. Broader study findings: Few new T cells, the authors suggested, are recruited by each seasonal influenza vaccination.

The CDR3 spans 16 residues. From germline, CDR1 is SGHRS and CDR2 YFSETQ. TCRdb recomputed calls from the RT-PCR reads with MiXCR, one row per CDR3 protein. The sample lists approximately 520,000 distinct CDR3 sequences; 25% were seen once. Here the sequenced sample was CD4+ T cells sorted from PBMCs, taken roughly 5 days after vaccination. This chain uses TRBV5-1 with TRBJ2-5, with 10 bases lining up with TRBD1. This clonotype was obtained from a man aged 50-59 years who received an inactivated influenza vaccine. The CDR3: CAISLGTTGGRETQYF. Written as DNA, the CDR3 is TGCGCCATCAGCTTGGGGACGACAGGGGGCAGGGAGACCCAGTACTTC.